These T cell receptor beta chains were read from a single sample in a study of shared clonotypes between healthy human individuals. TCRdb's table, derived via immunoSEQ multiplex PCR, lists solely in-frame clones and lacks some. This table has 850,000 to 1,200,000 clones, about 74% appearing once. Sequenced: memory CD4+ T cells sorted from blood. These receptors all stem from a man younger than 35 in good health. CDR3s include the opening cysteine and the closing phenylalanine or tryptophan. Fields, in order: D gene, V gene, CDR3 length, clone size, J gene, CDR3 DNA, CDR3 protein. The D gene is left open where the match is weak. Expanded clones are given a class, and other clones once, few, many or no size at all.

D: -; V: TRBV6-1; length: 17; size: once; J: TRBJ2-7; DNA: TGTGCCAGCAGTGAATCCAAGTGGGCGGGACAGACCTACGAGCAGTACTTC; CDR3: CASSESKWAGQTYEQYF
D: TRBD2; V: TRBV6-1; length: 15; size: -; J: TRBJ2-7; DNA: TGTGCCAGCACTGCAGCGGGAGGGTCCGCCTACGAGCAGTACTTC; CDR3: CASTAAGGSAYEQYF
D: -; V: TRBV7-2; length: 11; size: -; J: TRBJ2-3; DNA: TGTGCTTCGACCAAAACAGATACGCAGTATTTT; CDR3: CASTKTDTQYF
D: TRBD2; V: TRBV10-3; length: 20; size: -; J: TRBJ2-3; DNA: TGTGCCATCAGTGAGGGGTATGTAGCGGGAGAGAAGCAGGGGACAGATACGCAGTATTTT; CDR3: CAISEGYVAGEKQGTDTQYF
D: -; V: TRBV10-3; length: 14; size: -; J: TRBJ1-4; DNA: TGTGCCATCAGTGCCGGGACGGCAAATGAAAAACTGTTTTTT; CDR3: CAISAGTANEKLFF
D: TRBD1; V: TRBV19; length: 17; size: -; J: TRBJ1-6; DNA: TGTGCCAGTAGTACTACCATTGGACAGGGCTCTAATTCACCCCTCCACTTT; CDR3: CASSTTIGQGSNSPLHF
D: -; V: TRBV6-1; length: 13; size: -; J: TRBJ2-5; DNA: TGTGCCAGCAGAGAACAGGTTTGGGAGACCCAGTACTTC; CDR3: CASREQVWETQYF
D: -; V: TRBV5-6; length: 16; size: -; J: TRBJ1-6; DNA: TGTGCCAGCAGCTTGGGAGGGAGCTCCTATAATTCACCCCTCCACTTT; CDR3: CASSLGGSSYNSPLHF
D: -; V: TRBV7-8; length: 16; size: -; J: TRBJ2-3; DNA: TGTGCCAGCAGCTTAGTAGGTGGGAGGCACACAGATACGCAGTATTTT; CDR3: CASSLVGGRHTDTQYF
D: -; V: TRBV30; length: 15; size: few; J: TRBJ1-6; DNA: TGTGCCTGGAGGGCCGGGTCAAGCACCAACTCACCCCTCCACTTT; CDR3: CAWRAGSSTNSPLHF
D: -; V: TRBV6-5; length: 16; size: few; J: TRBJ1-6; DNA: TGTGCCAGCAGTTACTCGGATTCAGGGGCGGGTTCACCCCTCCACTTT; CDR3: CASSYSDSGAGSPLHF
D: TRBD1; V: TRBV5-6; length: 17; size: -; J: TRBJ1-5; DNA: TGTGCCAGCAGCTTGGGGTTGGGACAGGGGTCCAATCAGCCCCAGCATTTT; CDR3: CASSLGLGQGSNQPQHF
D: -; V: TRBV6-1; length: 15; size: -; J: TRBJ2-5; DNA: TGTGCCAGCGGGTTGGGGACCCGGCTCCAAGAGACCCAGTACTTC; CDR3: CASGLGTRLQETQYF
D: -; V: TRBV19; length: 12; size: -; J: TRBJ1-3; DNA: TGTGCCACTAGGACGGGGGTGAACACCATATATTTT; CDR3: CATRTGVNTIYF
D: -; V: TRBV15; length: 14; size: many; J: TRBJ1-5; DNA: TGTGCCACCAGCAGAGAGGATGGGAATCAGCCCCAGCATTTT; CDR3: CATSREDGNQPQHF
D: TRBD1; V: TRBV6-5; length: 15; size: -; J: TRBJ1-2; DNA: TGTGCCAGCAGTTACGCGGACAGGCCCCTTGATGGCTACACCTTC; CDR3: CASSYADRPLDGYTF
D: TRBD1; V: TRBV5-1; length: 15; size: -; J: TRBJ2-7; DNA: TGCGCCAGCAGCTTGTCCGGGACAGGGAGGGACGAGCAGTACTTC; CDR3: CASSLSGTGRDEQYF
D: -; V: TRBV30; length: 11; size: -; J: TRBJ1-2; DNA: TGTGCCTGGAGTCGGAACTATGGCTACACCTTC; CDR3: CAWSRNYGYTF
D: -; V: TRBV2; length: 14; size: -; J: TRBJ2-3; DNA: TGTGCCAGCAGTGAATGGGGGGGGCCTGATACGCAGTATTTT; CDR3: CASSEWGGPDTQYF
D: -; V: TRBV5-1; length: 14; size: -; J: TRBJ1-1; DNA: TGCGCCAGCAACCACGCGGAGGTTGGCACTGAAGCTTTCTTT; CDR3: CASNHAEVGTEAFF
D: -; V: TRBV28; length: 15; size: -; J: TRBJ2-6; DNA: TGTGCCAGCAGTGCGAGTCTTACTGGGGCCAACGTCCTGACTTTC; CDR3: CASSASLTGANVLTF
D: -; V: TRBV19; length: 13; size: -; J: TRBJ2-3; DNA: TGTGCCAGCACCAACGGCGTCACAGATACGCAGTATTTT; CDR3: CASTNGVTDTQYF
D: TRBD1; V: TRBV27; length: 14; size: -; J: TRBJ1-1; DNA: TGTGCCAGCAGCCAACAGGGGACCGGCACTGAAGCTTTCTTT; CDR3: CASSQQGTGTEAFF
D: TRBD1; V: TRBV7-3; length: 14; size: -; J: TRBJ2-5; DNA: TGTGCCAGCAGCTTGGGACAGGCGGGCGAGACCCAGTACTTC; CDR3: CASSLGQAGETQYF
D: TRBD2; V: TRBV27; length: 15; size: -; J: TRBJ2-1; DNA: TGTGCCAGCAGTGGGCCTAGCGGGAGTTACAATGAGCAGTTCTTC; CDR3: CASSGPSGSYNEQFF
D: -; V: TRBV30; length: 14; size: -; J: TRBJ1-5; DNA: TGTGCCTGGAGTGCGGGGCTCAGCAATCAGCCCCAGCATTTT; CDR3: CAWSAGLSNQPQHF
D: -; V: TRBV9; length: 15; size: once; J: TRBJ1-1; DNA: TGTGCCAGCAGCGGCCTCCCCGGGAGGAACACTGAAGCTTTCTTT; CDR3: CASSGLPGRNTEAFF
D: -; V: TRBV14; length: 10; size: once; J: TRBJ1-5; DNA: TGTGCCAGCAGCCATCAGCCCCAGCATTTT; CDR3: CASSHQPQHF
D: TRBD1; V: TRBV19; length: 14; size: once; J: TRBJ2-7; DNA: TGTGCCAGTACCAGGGACAGGGCAGCCTACGAGCAGTACTTC; CDR3: CASTRDRAAYEQYF
D: TRBD2; V: TRBV30; length: 16; size: -; J: TRBJ2-3; DNA: TGTGCCTGGAGTTCCCGACTAGCGGGCAACACAGATACGCAGTATTTT; CDR3: CAWSSRLAGNTDTQYF
D: -; V: TRBV2; length: 12; size: -; J: TRBJ2-1; DNA: TGTGCCAGCAGCTTGGACATTTCTGAGCAGTTCTTC; CDR3: CASSLDISEQFF
D: -; V: TRBV14; length: 15; size: -; J: TRBJ2-7; DNA: TGTGCCAGCAGCCGCCCGGGTGTCGGTTCCTACGAGCAGTACTTC; CDR3: CASSRPGVGSYEQYF
D: -; V: TRBV20-1; length: 11; size: -; J: TRBJ1-1; DNA: TGCAGTGCGGTCTTGGTTACTGAAGCTTTCTTT; CDR3: CSAVLVTEAFF
D: -; V: TRBV6-1; length: 12; size: -; J: TRBJ1-1; DNA: TGTGCCAGCAGCGGGGACACCTTGAGGGCTTTCTTT; CDR3: CASSGDTLRAFF
D: -; V: TRBV28; length: 11; size: -; J: TRBJ2-5; DNA: TGTGCCAGCAGTTTGACCCATCCCCAGTACTTC; CDR3: CASSLTHPQYF
D: -; V: TRBV5-1; length: 15; size: -; J: TRBJ2-5; DNA: TGCGCCAGCAGCTTGGTTGGTGGGTCTGTGGAGACCCAGTACTTC; CDR3: CASSLVGGSVETQYF
D: TRBD1; V: TRBV18; length: 14; size: -; J: TRBJ2-5; DNA: TGTGCCAGCTCACCACGGACAGGGTTAGAGACCCAGTACTTC; CDR3: CASSPRTGLETQYF
D: TRBD2; V: TRBV4-1; length: 18; size: -; J: TRBJ2-1; DNA: TGCGCCAGCAGCCAAGAGCGGGCTAGCGGGAGTAGGCGCAATGAGCAGTTCTTC; CDR3: CASSQERASGSRRNEQFF
D: TRBD1; V: TRBV28; length: 14; size: -; J: TRBJ2-7; DNA: TGTGCCAGCAGTGGGGGGGACAGGGAGTACGAGCAGTACTTC; CDR3: CASSGGDREYEQYF
D: -; V: TRBV2; length: 14; size: once; J: TRBJ2-3; DNA: TGTGCCAGCAGGACCTTAGGAGGCACAGATACGCAGTATTTT; CDR3: CASRTLGGTDTQYF
D: -; V: TRBV7-2; length: 16; size: -; J: TRBJ1-3; DNA: TGTGCCAGCAGCCAAGGACAGTCTCTCGCTGGAAACACCATATATTTT; CDR3: CASSQGQSLAGNTIYF
D: TRBD1; V: TRBV27; length: 15; size: -; J: TRBJ1-5; DNA: TGTGCCAGCTGTCCCTCACAGGGGGGGCGTCAGCCCCAGCATTTT; CDR3: CASCPSQGGRQPQHF
D: -; V: TRBV5-4; length: 15; size: -; J: TRBJ1-4; DNA: TGTGCCAGCAGCTTGGAACAGGGAGCTAATGAAAAACTGTTTTTT; CDR3: CASSLEQGANEKLFF
D: TRBD2; V: TRBV13; length: 15; size: -; J: TRBJ2-3; DNA: TGTGCCAGCAGACGGTATTCGGGGGGGTACGATACGCAGTATTTT; CDR3: CASRRYSGGYDTQYF
D: -; V: TRBV28; length: 15; size: -; J: TRBJ2-7; DNA: TGTGCCAGCAGTTTGGGAGGAAGTCAAGTCAACGAGCAGTACTTC; CDR3: CASSLGGSQVNEQYF
D: -; V: TRBV7-2; length: 13; size: -; J: TRBJ2-5; DNA: TGTGCCAGCAGACATCAGATGGAAGAGACCCAGTACTTC; CDR3: CASRHQMEETQYF
D: -; V: TRBV5-4; length: 15; size: -; J: TRBJ1-3; DNA: TGTGCCAGCAGCTTGTGGCAGGGTGCGGGAAACACCATATATTTT; CDR3: CASSLWQGAGNTIYF
D: -; V: TRBV18; length: 13; size: -; J: TRBJ1-2; DNA: TGTGCCAGCTCACCGCGGGAGTCTGAAGGCTACACCTTC; CDR3: CASSPRESEGYTF
D: -; V: TRBV2; length: 14; size: -; J: TRBJ2-3; DNA: TGTGCCAGCAGTTTTTCCTTTGCAACAGATACGCAGTATTTT; CDR3: CASSFSFATDTQYF
D: -; V: TRBV5-4; length: 14; size: -; J: TRBJ2-7; DNA: TGTGCCAGCAGCATATGGGACACTGTATACGAGCAGTACTTC; CDR3: CASSIWDTVYEQYF
D: -; V: TRBV19; length: 14; size: -; J: TRBJ2-6; DNA: TGTGCCAGTAGTATTGGCGGTGGGGCCAACGTCCTGACTTTC; CDR3: CASSIGGGANVLTF
D: -; V: TRBV7-8; length: 15; size: -; J: TRBJ1-1; DNA: TGTGCCAGCAGCTCCGAGGGACGGCAGAACACTGAAGCTTTCTTT; CDR3: CASSSEGRQNTEAFF
D: -; V: TRBV28; length: 12; size: -; J: TRBJ1-5; DNA: TGTGCCAGCAGTTCCGCATGGCAGCCCCAGCATTTT; CDR3: CASSSAWQPQHF
D: TRBD2; V: TRBV6-5; length: 14; size: -; J: TRBJ2-7; DNA: TGTGCCAGCAGAGCCCTAGCGGGAGTCTCCGAGCAGTACTTC; CDR3: CASRALAGVSEQYF